This T cell receptor (beta chain) appears in the sequencing data of a study of response to subunit inactivated influenza vaccine. Study-level results: Only a handful of new T cells, the authors suggested, are recruited with each seasonal influenza vaccination.

V shed 0 bases and J 4 bases; nucleotides not matched to a gene: 5. The length of the CDR3 is 16 residues. Germline V lookup: CDR1 KGHDR, CDR2 SFDVKD. Concerning this clonotype: Its antigen is not identified.

TCRdb re-called the RT-PCR reads with MiXCR, one entry per CDR3 protein. The top ten clones hold about 7.8% of a sample with 200,000 to 300,000 distinct CDR3 sequences, 10% to 15% of them seen once. V is TRBV24-1 and J is TRBJ2-3; TRBD2 matches 8 bases. The sample consisted of non-naive T cells sorted from PBMCs, taken roughly 15 days before vaccination. The sequence was collected from a man aged 50 or older who received an inactivated influenza vaccine. The CDR3 DNA follows: TGTGCCACCAGTGATTTGTACGGGGGGGTCCCAGATACGCAGTATTTT. Translation: CATSDLYGGVPDTQYF.